The T cell receptor (beta chain) under discussion was sequenced for a study of cytomegalovirus exposure and HLA in healthy donors. The germline V gene has CDR1 MNHGY and CDR2 SAAAGT. Trimming took 6 bases from V and 4 from J, leaving 21 bases between them. The CDR3 loop spans 17 amino acids. Both 60 Vbeta primers and 13 Jbeta primers went into the PCR. Clones were read by immunoSEQ multiplex PCR, and TCRdb kept only the in-frame ones, dropping some. The sample lists about 250,000 clones; about three quarters were seen once. The genes are TRBV6-8 and TRBJ1-4; possible D gene TRBD1, 6 bases. Sequencing was performed on PBMCs. The source is a boy younger than 18 in good health and CMV-seronegative. The CDR3 DNA reads as TGTGCCAGCAGCCAACTGGACAGTCGGGTGCTTAATGAAAAACTGTTTTTT. The encoded protein is CASSQLDSRVLNEKLFF.